Following are 18 T cell receptor beta chains from one sample sequenced in a study of blood T cells in healthy people across ages. With a J-beta primer mix and a sample-barcoded 5' primer, a second PCR ran roughly 6 to 12 cycles. TCRdb processed the 5' RACE reads anew with MiXCR; each CDR3 protein has one entry. The data show about 1,400,000 distinct CDR3 sequences, around 42% seen once. The material sequenced was blood. These receptors originate from a woman under 30 in good health.

This clonotype came up many times. The CDR3 DNA sequence: TGTGCCAGCAGCGCCGGACTAGCGGTGCAAGAGACCCAGTACTTC. It translates to CASSAGLAVQETQYF. The chain has TRBV9 and TRBJ2-5, with 10 bases identical to TRBD2. Germline V gene data show CDR1 as SGDLS and CDR2 as YYNGEE. The CDR3 spans 15 residues. Trimming took 3 bases from V and 2 from J; bases not matched to a gene: 4.

The chain combines TRBV5-1 with TRBJ1-5; D remains unclear. CDR3 length equals 14 residues. The ends were cut back, 2 bases at V and 7 bases at J, with 13 bases in the middle. Germline CDR1 SGHRS, CDR2 YFSETQ. The CDR3 DNA reads as TGCGCCAGCAGCTTTGCCACCGGCGAGCAGCCCCAGCATTTT. Its translation: CASSFATGEQPQHF.

This clonotype was detected ten times or more. The chain couples TRBV4-1 to TRBJ1-1, with a possible D match to TRBD1 (6 bases). In germline, CDR1 is MGHRA, CDR2 YSYEKL. The length of the CDR3 is 15 residues. The ends were cut back, 1 base at V and 5 bases at J, with 14 bases in the middle. The CDR3 reads CASSQGVDRATEAFF. DNA for the CDR3: TGCGCCAGCAGCCAAGGGGTGGACAGAGCGACTGAAGCTTTCTTT.

The gene calls are TRBV7-9 and TRBJ2-1; 13 nucleotides match TRBD2. The CDR3 has 18 amino acids. Germline CDR1 SEHNR, CDR2 FQNEAQ (reference sequence). V shed 3 bases and J 5 bases; nucleotides not matched to a gene: 10. The CDR3 region is CASSLFRTSGRGHNEQFF. The CDR3 DNA is TGTGCCAGCAGCTTGTTTAGGACTAGCGGGAGAGGCCACAATGAGCAGTTCTTC.

With respect to this clonotype: A read error may account for a junction end that differs from germline. V is TRBV6-6 and J is TRBJ2-7; 7 nucleotides line up with TRBD2. The CDR3 loop spans 14 amino acids. Germline V lookup: CDR1 MNHNY, CDR2 SVGAGI (reference sequence). The CDR3, as DNA: TGTGTCAGCAGCCGCGGGGGAACCTACGACGAGCAGTACTTC. Protein sequence: CVSSRGGTYDEQYF.

This clonotype occurred once. V gene TRBV18 combines with J gene TRBJ2-1; TRBD2 aligns across 7 bases. This CDR3 is built from 15 residues. V trimming: 3 bases; J trimming: 4 bases; junction bases outside the gene matches: 6. Germline V gene lookup returns CDR1 KGHSH and CDR2 LQKENI. The CDR3 nucleotides read TGTGCCAGCTCACCGAGCGAGCGGGGATACAATGAGCAGTTCTTC. Encoded protein: CASSPSERGYNEQFF. The full variable domain, its missing parts supplied by reference TRBV18 and TRBJ2-1, is NAGVMQNPRHLVRRRGQEARLRCSPMKGHSHVYWYRQLPEEGLKFMVYLQKENIIDESGMPKERFSAEFPKEGPSILRIQQVVRGDSAAYFCASSPSERGYNEQFFGPGTRLTVL.

The chain combines TRBV12-3 or TRBV12-4 with TRBJ1-2; D unclear. This CDR3 is 14 amino acids long. Trimming removed 5 bases from V and 0 bases from J, with 10 bases in between. In DNA, the CDR3 is TGTGCCAGCAGTGTGCAGCCATCTAACTATGGCTACACCTTC. Protein: CASSVQPSNYGYTF.

There are many counts of this clonotype. The genes are TRBV20-1 and TRBJ1-4; the D is unclear. The CDR3 consists of 13 residues. Germline V gene sequence: CDR1 DFQATT, CDR2 SNEGSKA (reference sequence). V was trimmed by 5 bases and J by 8 bases, leaving 15 bases between them. The CDR3 DNA follows: TGCAGTGCTGAATCAGGAGGGTTAGAAAAACTGTTTTTT. Residues: CSAESGGLEKLFF.

The chain has TRBV10-3 and TRBJ2-3; D ambiguous. Trimming removed 4 bases at V and 5 bases at J, with 7 bases between. Germline CDR1 reads ENHRY; CDR2 reads SYGVKD. The CDR3 sequence is 12 residues long. This chain's CDR3 is CAISGEEDTQYF. The DNA for the CDR3 is TGTGCCATCAGTGGTGAGGAAGATACGCAGTATTTT.

This clonotype was picked up a small number of times. The chain carries TRBV7-9 and TRBJ2-7; TRBD1 is a possible D gene (5 bases). The CDR3 spans 15 residues. Trimming left V 5 bases short and J 0 bases short, with 14 bases between. The V gene's germline CDR1 is SEHNR and CDR2 FQNEAQ (reference sequence). Here the CDR3 reads CASSPQGMGSYEQYF. CDR3 bases: TGTGCCAGCAGCCCGCAGGGAATGGGCTCCTACGAGCAGTACTTC.

This clonotype was seen just once. This chain uses TRBV20-1 with TRBJ2-4, with a weak D call TRBD2 (6 bases). Germline CDR1 DFQATT, CDR2 SNEGSKA (reference sequence). This CDR3 is built from 15 residues. The V and J ends lost 5 bases and 1 base respectively, with 15 bases between them. Here the CDR3 reads CSASPPGTAKNIQYF. The CDR3 region has the DNA TGCAGTGCTTCTCCCCCCGGGACTGCCAAAAACATTCAGTACTTC.

The J gene is TRBJ2-4, the V gene TRBV4-1, with 7 bases lining up with TRBD1. V dropped 1 base and J dropped 7; count of bases not matched to a gene: 7. The CDR3 runs 15 residues. Germline-derived CDR1 and CDR2 are MGHRA and YSYEKL. CDR3 coding DNA: TGCGCCAGCAGCCAAGGAGACAGGGAAGGGAACATTCAGTACTTC. Protein: CASSQGDREGNIQYF.

The chain carries TRBV9 and TRBJ2-7; tentatively, D is TRBD1 (6 bases). The V end was cut by 0 bases, the J end by 5 bases, with 12 bases between. The CDR3 is 14 residues long. From germline, CDR1 is SGDLS and CDR2 YYNGEE. CDR3: CASSVEQGPHEQYF. The CDR3 DNA reads TGTGCCAGCAGCGTAGAACAGGGTCCCCACGAGCAGTACTTC.

This clonotype was recorded at least ten times. V gene TRBV4-2 combines with J gene TRBJ2-1; 15 positions agree with TRBD2. Trimming removed 4 bases from V and 5 bases from J; junction bases left unmatched: 3. The CDR3 totals 16 residues. Germline CDR1 is LGHNA and CDR2 is YNFKEQ. CDR3 in amino acids: CASSPGTSGRNNEQFF. CDR3 sequence (DNA): TGTGCCAGCAGCCCCGGGACTAGCGGGAGGAACAATGAGCAGTTCTTC.

This rearrangement joins TRBV15 to TRBJ1-1; TRBD1 aligns across 8 bases. CDR3 length equals 14 residues. Germline V lookup: CDR1 LNHNV, CDR2 YYDKDF (reference sequence). Losses at the gene ends were 0 bases for V and 4 bases for J; bases not matched to a gene: 1. CDR3 loop: CATSREDRVTEAFF. The DNA for the CDR3 is TGTGCCACCAGCAGAGAGGACAGGGTCACTGAAGCTTTCTTT. Full variable domain (missing parts from reference TRBV15 and TRBJ1-1): DAMVIQNPRYQVTQFGKPVTLSCSQTLNHNVMYWYQQKSSQAPKLLFHYYDKDFNNEADTPDNFQSRRPNTSFCFLDIRSPGLGDTAMYLCATSREDRVTEAFFGQGTRLTVV.

The chain employs TRBV20-1 and TRBJ2-5; TRBD1 matches 7 bases. The V gene end was trimmed by 5 bases and the J gene end by 5 bases; junction bases not matched to a gene: 11. Germline V lookup: CDR1 DFQATT, CDR2 SNEGSKA (reference sequence). CDR3 length equals 14 residues. The chain's CDR3 is CSAQDPTGLETQYF. The CDR3 nucleotides read TGCAGTGCTCAAGACCCGACAGGGCTCGAGACCCAGTACTTC.

This clonotype was observed a few times. The chain uses TRBV21-1 and TRBJ1-2; the DNA was not compared with TRBD1, the D call given in the table. TRBV21-1 is termed a pseudogene. This CDR3 comprises 15 residues. CDR3 loop: CASSTTGGGNYGYTF. As DNA, the CDR3 is TGTGCCAGCAGCACCACAGGGGGCGGTAACTATGGCTACACCTTC.

The rearrangement links TRBV7-9 to TRBJ1-1; 7 nucleotides align to TRBD1. The CDR3 runs to 16 residues. J lost 0 bases, V lost 5 bases, and 9 bases had no gene match. CDR1 and CDR2 (germline): SEHNR, FQNEAQ (reference sequence). The CDR3 region is CASSENPGTVNTEAFF. The CDR3 DNA is TGTGCCAGCAGCGAAAATCCCGGGACAGTGAACACTGAAGCTTTCTTT.